This T cell receptor (beta chain) was captured by sequencing in a study of shared clonotypes between healthy human individuals. Study-wide background: CD4 naive and CD4 memory each took three plates per donor, while CD8 naive took two and CD8 memory one. Broader study findings: Depth was large, yet rarefaction showed that sorted-subset sequencing was incomplete. Non-shared clonotypes displayed generation probabilities falling below those of clonotypes present in all four donors.

Libraries were prepared by immunoSEQ multiplex PCR; TCRdb keeps only in-frame clonotypes and omits some of them. Of over 850,000 clones in the sample, approximately 80% were seen once. Turning to this clone: Its antigen is currently unknown.

Germline-derived CDR1 and CDR2 are KGHSH and LQKENI. CDR3 size: 14 residues. Trimming took 3 bases from V and 2 from J; bases not matched to a gene: 2. The sequence was collected from a man aged 18 to 35 in good health. Some clones in this sample may be carry-over from other donors' samples. The chain carries TRBV18 and TRBJ2-3; 7 bases map to TRBD2. Sequenced: memory CD4+ T cells from PBMCs. Subset here: CD45RA-negative fraction. The CDR3 sequence is CASSPREYTDTQYF. The DNA for the CDR3 is TGTGCCAGCTCACCGCGGGAGTACACAGATACGCAGTATTTT.